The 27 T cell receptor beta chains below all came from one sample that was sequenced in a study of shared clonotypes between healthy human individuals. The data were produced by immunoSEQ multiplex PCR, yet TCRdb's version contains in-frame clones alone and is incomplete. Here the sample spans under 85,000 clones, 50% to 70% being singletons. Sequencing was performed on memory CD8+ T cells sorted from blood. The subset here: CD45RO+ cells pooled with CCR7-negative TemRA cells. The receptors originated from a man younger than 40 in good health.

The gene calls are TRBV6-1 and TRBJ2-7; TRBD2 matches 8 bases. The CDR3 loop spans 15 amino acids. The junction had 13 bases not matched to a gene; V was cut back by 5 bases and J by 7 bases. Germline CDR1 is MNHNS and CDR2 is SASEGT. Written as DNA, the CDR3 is TGTGCCAGCAGTTTAGAAGGAGCGGGAGTCCGTGAGCAGTACTTC. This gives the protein CASSLEGAGVREQYF.

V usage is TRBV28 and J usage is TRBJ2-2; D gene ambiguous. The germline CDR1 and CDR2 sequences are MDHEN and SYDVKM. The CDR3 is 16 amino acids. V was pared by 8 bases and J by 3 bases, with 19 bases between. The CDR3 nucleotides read TGTGCCAGCTTTACCCCAAGCCACACCTACACCGGGGAGCTGTTTTTT. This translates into CASFTPSHTYTGELFF.

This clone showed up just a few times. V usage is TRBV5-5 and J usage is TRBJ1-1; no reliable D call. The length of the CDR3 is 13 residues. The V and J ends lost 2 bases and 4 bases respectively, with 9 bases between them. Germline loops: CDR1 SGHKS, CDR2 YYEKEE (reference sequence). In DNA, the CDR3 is TGTGCCAGCAGCTTTGGTACACCCACTGAAGCTTTCTTT. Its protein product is CASSFGTPTEAFF.

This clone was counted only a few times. CDR3 coding DNA: TGTGCCAGCAGCCCCCACCAGGCCACAGATACGCAGTATTTT. Encoded protein: CASSPHQATDTQYF. The chain uses TRBV11-2 and TRBJ2-3; D not resolved. Germline CDR1 is SGHAT and CDR2 is FQNNGV. Trimming pared 5 bases from V and 2 bases from J, leaving 11 bases between. The CDR3 has 14 amino acids. The full variable domain, with the rest looked up from reference TRBV11-2 and TRBJ2-3, is EAGVAQSPRYKIIEKRQSVAFWCNPISGHATLYWYQQILGQGPKLLIQFQNNGVVDDSQLPKDRFSAERLKGVDSTLKIQPAKLEDSAVYLCASSPHQATDTQYFGPGTRLTVL.

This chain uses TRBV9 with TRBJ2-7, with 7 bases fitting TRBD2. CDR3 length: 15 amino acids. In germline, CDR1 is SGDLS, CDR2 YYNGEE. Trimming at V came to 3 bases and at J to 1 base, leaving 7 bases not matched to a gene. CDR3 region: CASSAPASGSYEQYF. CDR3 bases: TGTGCCAGCAGCGCTCCGGCTAGCGGTTCCTACGAGCAGTACTTC.

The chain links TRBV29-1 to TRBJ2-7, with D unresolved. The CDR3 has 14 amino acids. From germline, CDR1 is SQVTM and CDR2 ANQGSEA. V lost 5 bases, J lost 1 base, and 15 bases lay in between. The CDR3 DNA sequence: TGCAGCGTTCTAAGTCAGGATCAATCCTACGAGCAGTACTTC. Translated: CSVLSQDQSYEQYF.

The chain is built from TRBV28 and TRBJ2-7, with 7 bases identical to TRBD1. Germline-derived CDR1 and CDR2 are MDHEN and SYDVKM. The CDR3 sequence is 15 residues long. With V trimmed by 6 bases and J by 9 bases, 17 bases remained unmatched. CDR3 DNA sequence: TGTGCCAGCAGCATAAGGGGACAGTCAGGAAGGGGGCAGTACTTC. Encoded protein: CASSIRGQSGRGQYF.

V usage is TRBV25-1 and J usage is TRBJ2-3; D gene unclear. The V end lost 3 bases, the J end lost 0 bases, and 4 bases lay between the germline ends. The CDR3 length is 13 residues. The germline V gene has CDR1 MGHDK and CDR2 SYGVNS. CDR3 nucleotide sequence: TGTGCCAGCAGTGACGGCAGCACAGATACGCAGTATTTT. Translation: CASSDGSTDTQYF.

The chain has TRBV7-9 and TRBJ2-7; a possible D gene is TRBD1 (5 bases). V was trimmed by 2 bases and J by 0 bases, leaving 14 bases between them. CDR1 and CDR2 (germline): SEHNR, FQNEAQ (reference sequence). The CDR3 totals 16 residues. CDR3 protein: CASSLLWGLNSYEQYF. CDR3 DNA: TGTGCCAGCAGCTTATTGTGGGGCCTGAACTCCTACGAGCAGTACTTC.

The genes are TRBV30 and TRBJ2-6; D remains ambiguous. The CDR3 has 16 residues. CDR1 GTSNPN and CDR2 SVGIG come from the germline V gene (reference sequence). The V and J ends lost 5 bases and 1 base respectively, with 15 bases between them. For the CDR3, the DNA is TGTGCCTGGGGTCGTTTATTTGGTTCTGGGGCCAACGTCCTGACTTTC. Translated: CAWGRLFGSGANVLTF.

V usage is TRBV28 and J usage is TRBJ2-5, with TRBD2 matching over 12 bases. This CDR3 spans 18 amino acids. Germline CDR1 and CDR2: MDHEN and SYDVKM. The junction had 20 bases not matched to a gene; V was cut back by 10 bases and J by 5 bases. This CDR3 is CATTRGAPSGGGIETQYF. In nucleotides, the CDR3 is TGTGCCACCACGCGGGGTGCCCCTAGCGGGGGGGGTATCGAGACCCAGTACTTC. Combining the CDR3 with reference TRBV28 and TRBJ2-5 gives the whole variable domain DVKVTQSSRYLVKRTGEKVFLECVQDMDHENMFWYRQDPGLGLRLIYFSYDVKMKEKGDIPEGYSVSREKKERFSLILESASTNQTSMYLCATTRGAPSGGGIETQYFGPGTRLLVL.

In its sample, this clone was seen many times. As DNA, the CDR3 is TGTGCCAGCAGTTACCTGACAGGGGACGACTACACCTTC. This sequence encodes CASSYLTGDDYTF. The chain is built from TRBV6-6 and TRBJ1-2; TRBD1 agrees at 8 bases. Trimming removed 2 bases from V and 10 bases from J; junction bases left unmatched: 6. This CDR3 is 13 amino acids long. Germline V gives CDR1 MNHNY, CDR2 SVGAGI (reference sequence).

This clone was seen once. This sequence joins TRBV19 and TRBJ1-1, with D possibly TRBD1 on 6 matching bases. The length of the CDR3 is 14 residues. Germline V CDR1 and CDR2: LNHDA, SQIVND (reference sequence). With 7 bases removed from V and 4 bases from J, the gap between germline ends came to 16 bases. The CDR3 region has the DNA TGTGCCAGTACCGTAACAGGGCTGGGCACTGAAGCTTTCTTT. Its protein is CASTVTGLGTEAFF.

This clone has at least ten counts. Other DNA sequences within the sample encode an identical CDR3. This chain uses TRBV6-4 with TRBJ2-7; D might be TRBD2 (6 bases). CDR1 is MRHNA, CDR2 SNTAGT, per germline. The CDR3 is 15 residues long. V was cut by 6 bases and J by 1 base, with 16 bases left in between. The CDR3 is CASSKSGTGSYEQYF. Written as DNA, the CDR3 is TGTGCCAGCAGCAAATCCGGGACTGGTTCCTACGAGCAGTACTTC.

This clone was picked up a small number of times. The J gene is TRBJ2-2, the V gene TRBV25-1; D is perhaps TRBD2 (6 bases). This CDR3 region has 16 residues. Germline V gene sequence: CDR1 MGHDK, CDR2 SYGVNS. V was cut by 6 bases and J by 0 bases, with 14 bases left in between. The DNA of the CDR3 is TGTGCCAGCAGCGGGAGCATATTCACGAACACCGGGGAGCTGTTTTTT. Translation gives CASSGSIFTNTGELFF. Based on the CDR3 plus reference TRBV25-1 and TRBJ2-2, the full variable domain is EADIYQTPRYLVIGTGKKITLECSQTMGHDKMYWYQQDPGMELHLIHYSYGVNSTEKGDLSSESTVSRIRTEHFPLTLESARPSHTSQYLCASSGSIFTNTGELFFGEGSRLTVL.

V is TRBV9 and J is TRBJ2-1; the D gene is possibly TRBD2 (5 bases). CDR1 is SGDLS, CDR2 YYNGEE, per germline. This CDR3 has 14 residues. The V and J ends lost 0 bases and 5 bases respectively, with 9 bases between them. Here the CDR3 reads CASSVGGSDNEQFF. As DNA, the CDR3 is TGTGCCAGCAGCGTAGGGGGTAGCGACAATGAGCAGTTCTTC.

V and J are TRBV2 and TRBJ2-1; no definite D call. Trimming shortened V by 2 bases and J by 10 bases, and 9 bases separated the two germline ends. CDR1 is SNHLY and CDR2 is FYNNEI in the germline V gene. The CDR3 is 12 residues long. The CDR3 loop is CASSEMVPEQFF. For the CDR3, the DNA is TGTGCCAGCAGTGAAATGGTCCCCGAGCAGTTCTTC.

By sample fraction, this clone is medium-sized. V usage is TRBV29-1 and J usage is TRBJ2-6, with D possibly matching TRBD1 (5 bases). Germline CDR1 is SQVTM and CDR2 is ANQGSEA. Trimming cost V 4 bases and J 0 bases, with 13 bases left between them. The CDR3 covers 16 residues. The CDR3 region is CSVVWTPSSGANVLTF. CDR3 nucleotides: TGCAGCGTTGTGTGGACACCCAGCTCTGGGGCCAACGTCCTGACTTTC.

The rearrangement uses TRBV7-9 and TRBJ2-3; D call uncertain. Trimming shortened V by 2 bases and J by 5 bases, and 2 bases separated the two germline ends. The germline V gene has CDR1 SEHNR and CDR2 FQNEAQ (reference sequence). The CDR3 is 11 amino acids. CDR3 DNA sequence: TGTGCCAGCAGCTTAAAAGATACGCAGTATTTT. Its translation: CASSLKDTQYF. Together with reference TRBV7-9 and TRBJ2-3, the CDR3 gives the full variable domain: DTGVSQNPRHKITKRGQNVTFRCDPISEHNRLYWYRQTLGQGPEFLTYFQNEAQLEKSRLLSDRFSAERPKGSFSTLEIQRTEQGDSAMYLCASSLKDTQYFGPGTRLTVL.

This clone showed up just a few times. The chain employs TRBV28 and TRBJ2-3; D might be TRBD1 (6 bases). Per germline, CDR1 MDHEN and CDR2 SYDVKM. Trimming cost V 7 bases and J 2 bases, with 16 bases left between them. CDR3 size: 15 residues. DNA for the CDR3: TGTGCCAGCAAGGACAGCGCAGGGGACACAGATACGCAGTATTTT. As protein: CASKDSAGDTDTQYF.

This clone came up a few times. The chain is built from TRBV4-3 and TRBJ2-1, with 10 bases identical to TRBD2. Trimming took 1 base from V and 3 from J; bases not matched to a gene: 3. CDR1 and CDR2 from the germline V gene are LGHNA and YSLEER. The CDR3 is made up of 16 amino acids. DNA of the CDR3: TGCGCCAGCAGCCAAGGAACTAGCGGGGTCTACAATGAGCAGTTCTTC. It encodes CASSQGTSGVYNEQFF.

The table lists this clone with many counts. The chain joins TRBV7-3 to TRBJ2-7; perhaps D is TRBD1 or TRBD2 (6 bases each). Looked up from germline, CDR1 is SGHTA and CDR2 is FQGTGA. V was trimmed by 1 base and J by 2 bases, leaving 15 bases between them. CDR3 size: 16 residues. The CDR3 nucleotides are TGTGCCAGCAGCTTAAGTCCGGGGGCGAGTCCCTACGAGCAGTACTTC. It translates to CASSLSPGASPYEQYF.

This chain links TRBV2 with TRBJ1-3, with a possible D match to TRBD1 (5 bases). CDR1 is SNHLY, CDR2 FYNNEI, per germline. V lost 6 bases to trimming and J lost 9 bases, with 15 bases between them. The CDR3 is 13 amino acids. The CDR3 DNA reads TGTGCCAGCAGGAGGGACTCGCAGGGCACCATATATTTT. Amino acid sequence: CASRRDSQGTIYF.

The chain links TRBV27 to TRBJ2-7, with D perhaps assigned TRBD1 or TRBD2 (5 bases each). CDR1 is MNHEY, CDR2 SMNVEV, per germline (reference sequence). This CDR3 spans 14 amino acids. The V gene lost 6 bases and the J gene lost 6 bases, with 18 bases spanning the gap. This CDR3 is CASRRGGALREQYF. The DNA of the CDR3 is TGTGCCAGCAGGAGGGGCGGAGCTCTTCGCGAGCAGTACTTC.

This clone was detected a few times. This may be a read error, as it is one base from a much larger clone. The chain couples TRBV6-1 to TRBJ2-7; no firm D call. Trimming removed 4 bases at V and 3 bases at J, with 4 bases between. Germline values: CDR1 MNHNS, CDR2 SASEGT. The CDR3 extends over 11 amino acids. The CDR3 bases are TGTGCCAGCAGTGCCTACTACGAGCAGTACTTC. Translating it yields CASSAYYEQYF.

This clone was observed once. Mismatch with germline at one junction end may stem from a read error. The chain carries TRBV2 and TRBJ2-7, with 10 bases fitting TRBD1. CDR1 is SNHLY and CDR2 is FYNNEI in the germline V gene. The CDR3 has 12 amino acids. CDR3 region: CASSGQGAEKCF. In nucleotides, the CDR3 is TGTGCCAGCAGTGGACAGGGGGCGGAAAAGTGCTTC. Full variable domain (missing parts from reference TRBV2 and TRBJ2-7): EPEVTQTPSHQVTQMGQEVILRCVPISNHLYFYWYRQILGQKVEFLVSFYNNEISEKSEIFDDQFSVERPDGSNFTLKIRSTKLEDSAMYFCASSGQGAEKCFGPGTRLTVT.

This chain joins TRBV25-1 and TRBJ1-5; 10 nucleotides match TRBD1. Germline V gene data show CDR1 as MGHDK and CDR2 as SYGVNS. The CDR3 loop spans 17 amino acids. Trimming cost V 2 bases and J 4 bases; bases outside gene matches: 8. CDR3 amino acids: CASSESWDRGPNQPQHF. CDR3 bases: TGTGCCAGCAGTGAAAGTTGGGACAGGGGACCGAATCAGCCCCAGCATTTT. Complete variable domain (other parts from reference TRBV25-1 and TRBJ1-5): EADIYQTPRYLVIGTGKKITLECSQTMGHDKMYWYQQDPGMELHLIHYSYGVNSTEKGDLSSESTVSRIRTEHFPLTLESARPSHTSQYLCASSESWDRGPNQPQHFGDGTRLSIL.